Sequencing of this T cell receptor beta chain was carried out in a study of T-cell reconstitution after alpha-beta-depleted transplantation in children. This clonotype was counted ten times or more. Its antigen is still unknown. With 3 bases removed from V and 7 bases from J, the gap between germline ends came to 9 bases. Germline CDR1 is DFQATT and CDR2 is SNEGSKA (reference sequence). This CDR3 contains 12 residues. Study-level findings and limits: The high TCRbeta diversity at day 60 in some patients came from surviving recipient T cells and thymic progenitors. Several hundred expanded graft clones reportedly supplied alpha-beta T cells about two months after transplant.

Unique molecular identifiers tagged the TCRbeta library. TCRdb reprocessed the PCR reads with MiXCR, giving one entry per CDR3 protein. The sample lists 440,000 or so distinct CDR3 sequences; approximately 42% were seen once. This chain uses TRBV20-1 with TRBJ2-2, with D uncertain. The source was PBMCs, collected before TCRalphabeta/CD19-depleted stem cell transplant. The TCR comes from a girl aged 2 to 10 with aplastic anemia, due to receive a stem cell transplant. The CDR3 loop is CSARKGHGELFF. The CDR3, as DNA: TGCAGTGCTAGGAAAGGTCACGGGGAGCTGTTTTTT.